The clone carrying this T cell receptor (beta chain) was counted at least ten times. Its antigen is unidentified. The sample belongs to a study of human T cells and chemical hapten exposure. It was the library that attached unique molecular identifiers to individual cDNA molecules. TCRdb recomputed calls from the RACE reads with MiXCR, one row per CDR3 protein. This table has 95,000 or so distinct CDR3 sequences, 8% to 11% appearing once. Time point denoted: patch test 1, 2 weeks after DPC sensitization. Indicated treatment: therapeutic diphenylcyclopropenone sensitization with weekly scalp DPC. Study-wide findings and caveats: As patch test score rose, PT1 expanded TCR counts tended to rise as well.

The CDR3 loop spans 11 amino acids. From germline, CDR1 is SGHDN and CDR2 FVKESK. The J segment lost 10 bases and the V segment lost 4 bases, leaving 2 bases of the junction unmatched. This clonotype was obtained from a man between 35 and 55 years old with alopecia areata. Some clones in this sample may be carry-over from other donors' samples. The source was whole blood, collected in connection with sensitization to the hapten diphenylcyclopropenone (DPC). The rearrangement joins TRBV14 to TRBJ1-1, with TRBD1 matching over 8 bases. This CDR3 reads CASSPGGTAFF. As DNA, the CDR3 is TGTGCCAGCAGCCCAGGGGGCACAGCTTTCTTT.